The sequence of this T cell receptor (beta chain) was determined in a study of shared clonotypes between healthy human individuals. The study, taken as a whole, reports: Naive CD4 clonotypes were shared across several donors at about 5.3%.

Assay execution proceeded at the deep level. TCRdb's copy holds only in-frame clones and misses some; the assay was immunoSEQ multiplex PCR. Of about 110,000 clones listed, about 63% were seen once; the top ten hold approximately 23%. Comments on this clone: The antigen is unknown.

Trimming left V 0 bases short and J 10 bases short, with 16 bases between. The CDR3 is made up of 15 amino acids. CDR1 is SGHDT, CDR2 YYEEEE, per germline. The origin of this receptor is a woman in her 30s in good health. Specimen: memory CD8+ T cells sorted from blood. The subset is: CD45RO+ cells pooled with CCR7-negative TemRA cells. The chain carries TRBV5-6 and TRBJ1-4; D gene uncertain. This chain's CDR3 is CASSLAGWAERKLFF. The CDR3 coding sequence is TGTGCCAGCAGCTTGGCCGGTTGGGCAGAGAGAAAACTGTTTTTT.